The 20 T cell receptor beta chains reported below all come from one sample, sequenced in a study of blood T cell repertoires in COVID-19. Sequencing used immunoSEQ multiplex PCR; TCRdb keeps in-frame clones, though not all of them. This sample yields 200,000 to 250,000 clones, of which about 87% are seen a single time; 6% to 6.5% belongs to the top ten. Specimen: peripheral blood. The receptors derive from a woman in her 30s with COVID-19, enrolled during active disease.

The chain's CDR3 is CAPGAGGSNEQFF. DNA of the CDR3: TGTGCCCCCGGGGCGGGGGGTTCCAATGAGCAGTTCTTC. The J gene is TRBJ2-1, the V gene TRBV6-5, with 8 bases identical to TRBD2. The CDR3 spans 13 residues. The V gene's germline CDR1 is MNHEY and CDR2 SVGAGI. V shed 11 bases and J 6 bases; nucleotides not matched to a gene: 9.

Written as DNA, the CDR3 is TGCAGCGTAAGCGAGGGTTCCTACAATGAGCAGTTCTTC. Translated: CSVSEGSYNEQFF. The chain recombines TRBV29-1 with TRBJ2-1; D perhaps matches TRBD2 (5 bases). CDR3 length: 13 amino acids. The V gene's germline CDR1 is SQVTM and CDR2 ANQGSEA. V was trimmed by 6 bases and J by 1 base, leaving 10 bases between them.

This clone was recorded only once. The chain is built from TRBV19 and TRBJ1-2; D gene uncertain. The CDR3 has 15 amino acids. With 1 base removed from V and 3 bases from J, the gap between germline ends came to 12 bases. Germline V CDR1 and CDR2: LNHDA, SQIVND (reference sequence). CDR3 protein: CASSIGGATDYGYTF. The CDR3 DNA follows: TGTGCCAGTAGTATAGGGGGAGCTACCGACTATGGCTACACCTTC.

The rearrangement links TRBV6-2 or TRBV6-3 to TRBJ1-1; D remains unclear. V lost 6 bases to trimming and J lost 6 bases, with 14 bases between them. CDR1 and CDR2 from the germline V gene are MNHEY and SVGEGT. The CDR3 sequence is 13 residues long. The CDR3 DNA reads TGTGCCAGCAGCCCCTACTCGTACGCTGAAGCTTTCTTT. Amino acid sequence: CASSPYSYAEAFF.

The gene calls are TRBV4-2 and TRBJ1-2; TRBD1 aligns across 9 bases. Germline loops: CDR1 LGHNA, CDR2 YNFKEQ. CDR3 length: 16 residues. Trimming at V came to 0 bases and at J to 3 bases, leaving 5 bases not matched to a gene. This chain's CDR3 is CASSQDQDRGHYGYTF. The CDR3 DNA reads as TGTGCCAGCAGCCAAGATCAGGACAGGGGACACTATGGCTACACCTTC.

The chain carries TRBV5-1 and TRBJ2-3, with 7 bases that match TRBD2. After removal of 0 bases from V and 4 bases from J, the junction contained 8 bases not matched to a gene. Germline V lookup: CDR1 SGHRS, CDR2 YFSETQ. The CDR3 sequence is 16 residues long. CDR3 DNA: TGCGCCAGCAGCTTGGCGGGGGGTTCCCGATCAGATACGCAGTATTTT. Translated: CASSLAGGSRSDTQYF.

The rearrangement joins TRBV10-2 to TRBJ1-2, with 9 bases fitting TRBD1. This CDR3 is built from 15 residues. V shed 6 bases, J shed 4 bases, and the junction held 9 bases outside the gene matches. Germline lookup yields CDR1 WSHSY and CDR2 SAAADI. CDR3 in DNA: TGCGCCAGCAGGGACGGACAGGGGCGGGGCTATGGCTACACCTTC. Residues: CASRDGQGRGYGYTF.

The chain's CDR3 is CASSRHRGLEKLFF. For the CDR3, the DNA is TGTGCCAGCAGCCGCCACAGGGGCTTGGAAAAACTGTTTTTT. This chain joins TRBV6-2 or TRBV6-3 and TRBJ1-4, with 7 bases identical to TRBD1. The trim removed 6 bases at V and 8 bases at J, leaving 9 bases unmatched. Germline loops: CDR1 MNHEY, CDR2 SVGEGT. There are 14 residues in the CDR3.

The V call is TRBV2, the J call TRBJ1-4; 8 bases align to TRBD1. Per the germline V gene, CDR1 is SNHLY and CDR2 is FYNNEI. The CDR3 is 13 amino acids. The J segment lost 7 bases and the V segment lost 6 bases, leaving 4 bases of the junction unmatched. CDR3 nucleotide sequence: TGTGCCAGCAGGGACAGGGTTTTTGAAAAACTGTTTTTT. Amino acid sequence: CASRDRVFEKLFF. Using reference TRBV2 and TRBJ1-4 for the parts outside the CDR3, the full variable domain is EPEVTQTPSHQVTQMGQEVILRCVPISNHLYFYWYRQILGQKVEFLVSFYNNEISEKSEIFDDQFSVERPDGSNFTLKIRSTKLEDSAMYFCASRDRVFEKLFFGSGTQLSVL.

The gene calls are TRBV2 and TRBJ1-4; D possibly corresponds to TRBD1 (5 bases). Germline V gene data show CDR1 as SNHLY and CDR2 as FYNNEI. The CDR3 totals 13 residues. V lost 6 bases to trimming and J lost 7 bases, with 12 bases between them. This CDR3 is CASRPGFGEKLFF. The CDR3 DNA reads as TGTGCCAGCAGGCCAGGGTTCGGTGAAAAACTGTTTTTT.

Ten or more counts support this clone. At the DNA level, this CDR3 is encoded by other sequences in the same sample as well. The chain has TRBV11-2 and TRBJ1-2, with D possibly being TRBD1 (5 bases). V shed 1 base and J shed 7 bases, with 7 bases lying between them. The CDR3 runs 12 residues. CDR1 SGHAT and CDR2 FQNNGV come from the germline V gene. The CDR3 DNA follows: TGTGCCAGCAGCTTAGCGGGGGTTGGCTACACCTTC. Its translation: CASSLAGVGYTF.

This sequence joins TRBV19 and TRBJ1-6, with 9 nucleotides matching TRBD1. CDR3 length: 14 residues. V was clipped by 5 bases and J by 13 bases; unmatched bases: 9. The V gene's germline CDR1 is LNHDA and CDR2 SQIVND (reference sequence). CDR3 coding DNA: TGTGCCAGTAGTCCTATGGACAGGGGAAGTCCCCTCCACTTT. Its protein is CASSPMDRGSPLHF.

This clone was counted a few times. The chain joins TRBV2 to TRBJ1-1; D is unresolved. V dropped 7 bases and J dropped 2 bases, with 11 bases sitting between them. CDR3 size: 13 residues. Germline CDR1 SNHLY, CDR2 FYNNEI. CDR3 in DNA: TGTGCCAGCAATGGCCAGGCAAACACTGAAGCTTTCTTT. The encoded protein is CASNGQANTEAFF. Full variable domain (outside the CDR3, taken from reference TRBV2 and TRBJ1-1): EPEVTQTPSHQVTQMGQEVILRCVPISNHLYFYWYRQILGQKVEFLVSFYNNEISEKSEIFDDQFSVERPDGSNFTLKIRSTKLEDSAMYFCASNGQANTEAFFGQGTRLTVV.

The V and J genes are TRBV3-1 (or the pseudogene TRBV3-2) and TRBJ2-5; TRBD2 matches at 13 bases. V lost 1 base to trimming and J lost 0 bases; unmatched junction nucleotides: 2. Germline assignment: CDR1 LGHDT and CDR2 YNNKEL (reference sequence). CDR3 length: 17 amino acids. CDR3 loop: CASSQGTSGGHQETQYF. CDR3 coding DNA: TGTGCCAGCAGCCAAGGGACTAGCGGGGGCCACCAAGAGACCCAGTACTTC.

This clone was recorded only once. The chain joins TRBV18 to TRBJ2-2, with D tentatively TRBD1 (5 bases). Trimming cost V 0 bases and J 3 bases, with 8 bases left between them. Germline-derived CDR1 and CDR2 are KGHSH and LQKENI. CDR3 length equals 15 residues. The chain's CDR3 is CASSPPGPDTGELFF. CDR3 sequence (DNA): TGTGCCAGCTCACCACCGGGGCCCGACACCGGGGAGCTGTTTTTT. Combining the CDR3 with reference TRBV18 and TRBJ2-2 gives the whole variable domain NAGVMQNPRHLVRRRGQEARLRCSPMKGHSHVYWYRQLPEEGLKFMVYLQKENIIDESGMPKERFSAEFPKEGPSILRIQQVVRGDSAAYFCASSPPGPDTGELFFGEGSRLTVL.

The rearrangement links TRBV5-1 to TRBJ1-2, with TRBD1 matching 7 bases. V shed 3 bases and J 2 bases; nucleotides not matched to a gene: 4. The germline gives CDR1 SGHRS, CDR2 YFSETQ. The CDR3 totals 14 residues. CDR3 coding DNA: TGCGCCAGCAGCTCGCCAGGGGGGAACTATGGCTACACCTTC. It encodes CASSSPGGNYGYTF.

The genes are TRBV5-5 and TRBJ2-5, with D maybe TRBD2 (6 bases). Germline V CDR1 and CDR2: SGHKS, YYEKEE (reference sequence). Trimming removed 3 bases at V and 1 base at J, with 19 bases between. The CDR3 is made up of 17 amino acids. CDR3 residues: CASSSGAGREIQETQYF. CDR3 nucleotides: TGTGCCAGCAGCTCGGGTGCGGGACGGGAGATCCAAGAGACCCAGTACTTC.

This clone was detected once. CDR3 amino acids: CASSYGTGASGYTF. The CDR3 bases are TGTGCCAGCAGTTACGGGACAGGGGCGAGTGGCTACACCTTC. J is TRBJ1-2 and V is TRBV6-5; 10 bases are a match to TRBD1. The CDR3 length is 14 residues. Germline loops: CDR1 MNHEY, CDR2 SVGAGI. Germline trimming cut 2 bases from V and 7 bases from J; bases unmatched to any gene: 4.

V usage is TRBV5-5 and J usage is TRBJ2-7; 7 positions agree with TRBD2. Germline V gene sequence: CDR1 SGHKS, CDR2 YYEKEE (reference sequence). V was clipped by 0 bases and J by 6 bases; unmatched bases: 3. There are 13 residues in the CDR3. CDR3 nucleotides: TGTGCCAGCAGCTTGGAATGGGGGGGCGAGCAGTACTTC. Translating it yields CASSLEWGGEQYF.

The rearrangement joins TRBV4-1 to TRBJ1-1; D may be TRBD1 (5 bases). Germline CDR1 and CDR2: MGHRA and YSYEKL. CDR3 length equals 16 residues. The germline V and J ends were trimmed by 0 bases and 1 base, with 12 bases remaining between them. The CDR3, as DNA: TGCGCCAGCAGCCAAGACGGAAGGGGTGGGAACACTGAAGCTTTCTTT. It is translated as CASSQDGRGGNTEAFF.